This T cell receptor beta chain was sequenced for a study of cytomegalovirus exposure and HLA in healthy donors. Study at large: About 85 million unique TCRs from HLA-typed donors were held in an early release of data.

It was with 60 Vbeta and 13 Jbeta primers that the PCR ran. TCRdb's table, derived via immunoSEQ multiplex PCR, lists solely in-frame clones and lacks some. Among 150,000 to 200,000 clones listed, around 83% were seen once. V lost 5 bases and J lost 5; bases outside the gene matches: 23. The CDR3 totals 20 residues. CDR1 is MDHEN and CDR2 is SYDVKM in the germline V gene. Sequenced sample: PBMCs. The TCR sequence derives from a man in his fifties or sixties in good health and CMV-seronegative. The chain uses TRBV28 and TRBJ2-1, with TRBD2 matching 8 bases. DNA for the CDR3: TGTGCCAGCAGTCTTACGAGTGGGCTAGCGGGCGCTTTGTCGCACAATGAGCAGTTCTTC. It yields the protein CASSLTSGLAGALSHNEQFF.